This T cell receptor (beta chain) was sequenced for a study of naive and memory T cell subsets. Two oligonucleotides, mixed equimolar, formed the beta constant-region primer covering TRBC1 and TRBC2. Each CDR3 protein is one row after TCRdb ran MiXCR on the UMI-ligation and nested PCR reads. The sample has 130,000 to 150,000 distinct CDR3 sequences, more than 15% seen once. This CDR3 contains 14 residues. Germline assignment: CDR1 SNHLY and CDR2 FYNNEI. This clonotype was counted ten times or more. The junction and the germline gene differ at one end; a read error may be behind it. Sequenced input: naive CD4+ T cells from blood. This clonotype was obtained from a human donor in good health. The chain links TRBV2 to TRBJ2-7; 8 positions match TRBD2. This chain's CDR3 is CATSPLGGDYEQYF. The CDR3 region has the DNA TGTGCCACCAGTCCCCTCGGGGGGGACTACGAGCAGTACTTC.